The 10 T cell receptor beta chains given below trace back to one sample, sequenced in a study of identical twins. TCRdb itself ran the 5' RACE reads through MiXCR, one entry per CDR3 protein. This table has fewer than 550,000 distinct CDR3 sequences, about 15% appearing once. A further study also used this sample, focusing on yellow fever vaccine responses in identical twins.

The sample taken for sequencing was CD4+ T cells sorted from blood. The receptors were gathered from a woman younger than 35 in good health.

J is TRBJ1-6 and V is TRBV16; a possible D gene is TRBD1 (5 bases). Germline CDR1 is KGHSY and CDR2 is FQNENV. This CDR3 comprises 15 residues. V was pared by 0 bases and J by 9 bases, with 12 bases between. The CDR3 DNA reads TGTGCCAGCAGCCAATCCGGGAGGGGAGGTTCACCCCTCCACTTT. It is translated as CASSQSGRGGSPLHF.

In its sample, this clonotype was seen a few times. The CDR3 protein is CASSRSGTAYNEQFF. The CDR3 coding sequence is TGTGCCAGCAGCCGGTCCGGGACGGCCTACAATGAGCAGTTCTTC. The chain uses TRBV4-2 and TRBJ2-1; perhaps D is TRBD1 or TRBD2 (5 bases each). With 4 bases removed from V and 2 bases from J, the gap between germline ends came to 12 bases. The CDR3 runs to 15 residues. Germline CDR1 reads LGHNA; CDR2 reads YNFKEQ.

The gene calls are TRBV4-2 and TRBJ2-1, with a weak D call TRBD2 (5 bases). Germline V gene lookup returns CDR1 LGHNA and CDR2 YNFKEQ. Trimming left V 4 bases short and J 2 bases short, with 15 bases between. This CDR3 has 16 residues. The CDR3 is CASSPPSADAYNEQFF. CDR3 coding DNA: TGTGCCAGCAGCCCGCCTTCAGCGGATGCCTACAATGAGCAGTTCTTC.

This clonotype has just a few counts. This chain connects TRBV6-5 to TRBJ1-1; D ambiguous. Germline loops: CDR1 MNHEY, CDR2 SVGAGI. CDR3 length equals 16 residues. V lost 0 bases, J lost 0 bases, and 11 bases lay in between. The CDR3 sequence: CASSYSTPAMNTEAFF. The CDR3, as DNA: TGTGCCAGCAGTTACTCGACACCAGCGATGAACACTGAAGCTTTCTTT.

This chain connects TRBV12-3 or TRBV12-4 to TRBJ2-7; D not certain. The CDR3 contains 12 residues. The V end was cut by 6 bases, the J end by 6 bases, with 12 bases between. CDR3 protein: CASSSLGTEQYF. The CDR3 DNA reads as TGTGCCAGCAGCTCCTTAGGTACCGAGCAGTACTTC.

This clonotype was counted ten times or more. This chain connects TRBV27 to TRBJ1-1; D remains unclear. Germline V gives CDR1 MNHEY, CDR2 SMNVEV (reference sequence). CDR3 length: 14 residues. Trimming shortened V by 8 bases and J by 0 bases, and 13 bases separated the two germline ends. The CDR3 loop is CASCAYHMNTEAFF. The CDR3 DNA is TGTGCCAGCTGTGCTTACCATATGAACACTGAAGCTTTCTTT.

The chain has TRBV20-1 and TRBJ1-2; weak D call: TRBD1 (5 bases). Trimming took 1 base from V and 6 from J, leaving 18 bases between them. Per the germline V gene, CDR1 is DFQATT and CDR2 is SNEGSKA (reference sequence). This CDR3 spans 15 amino acids. In nucleotides, the CDR3 is TGCAGTGCTAGAGTAGCTAGGGAGGGGACTAATGGCTACACCTTC. Residues: CSARVAREGTNGYTF.

The table lists this clonotype with a few counts. V usage is TRBV18 and J usage is TRBJ1-1; D remains unclear. The CDR3 sequence is 15 residues long. Germline V gene lookup returns CDR1 KGHSH and CDR2 LQKENI. Trimming took off 2 bases at V and 1 base at J, with 11 bases between the two ends. This CDR3 reads CASSPVAGENTEAFF. CDR3 DNA: TGTGCCAGCTCACCAGTAGCCGGGGAGAACACTGAAGCTTTCTTT.

This clonotype was recorded a few times. This chain connects TRBV6-1 to TRBJ2-1; D gene ambiguous. The V gene lost 3 bases and the J gene lost 9 bases, with 3 bases spanning the gap. CDR3 length equals 10 residues. Germline CDR1 and CDR2: MNHNS and SASEGT. The CDR3 reads CASSDGEQFF. In DNA form, the CDR3 reads TGTGCCAGCAGTGATGGTGAGCAGTTCTTC.

The table lists this clonotype with a few counts. V is TRBV19 and J is TRBJ2-1; the match to TRBD1 covers 8 bases. The CDR3 has 12 amino acids. V shed 7 bases, J shed 9 bases, and the junction held 5 bases outside the gene matches. The V gene's germline CDR1 is LNHDA and CDR2 SQIVND (reference sequence). The CDR3 DNA reads TGTGCCAGTACACGGACAGGGACTGAGCAGTTCTTC. This codes for CASTRTGTEQFF. The variable domain in full, completed from reference TRBV19 and TRBJ2-1, reads DGGITQSPKYLFRKEGQNVTLSCEQNLNHDAMYWYRQDPGQGLRLIYYSQIVNDFQKGDIAEGYSVSREKKESFPLTVTSAQKNPTAFYLCASTRTGTEQFFGPGTRLTVL.